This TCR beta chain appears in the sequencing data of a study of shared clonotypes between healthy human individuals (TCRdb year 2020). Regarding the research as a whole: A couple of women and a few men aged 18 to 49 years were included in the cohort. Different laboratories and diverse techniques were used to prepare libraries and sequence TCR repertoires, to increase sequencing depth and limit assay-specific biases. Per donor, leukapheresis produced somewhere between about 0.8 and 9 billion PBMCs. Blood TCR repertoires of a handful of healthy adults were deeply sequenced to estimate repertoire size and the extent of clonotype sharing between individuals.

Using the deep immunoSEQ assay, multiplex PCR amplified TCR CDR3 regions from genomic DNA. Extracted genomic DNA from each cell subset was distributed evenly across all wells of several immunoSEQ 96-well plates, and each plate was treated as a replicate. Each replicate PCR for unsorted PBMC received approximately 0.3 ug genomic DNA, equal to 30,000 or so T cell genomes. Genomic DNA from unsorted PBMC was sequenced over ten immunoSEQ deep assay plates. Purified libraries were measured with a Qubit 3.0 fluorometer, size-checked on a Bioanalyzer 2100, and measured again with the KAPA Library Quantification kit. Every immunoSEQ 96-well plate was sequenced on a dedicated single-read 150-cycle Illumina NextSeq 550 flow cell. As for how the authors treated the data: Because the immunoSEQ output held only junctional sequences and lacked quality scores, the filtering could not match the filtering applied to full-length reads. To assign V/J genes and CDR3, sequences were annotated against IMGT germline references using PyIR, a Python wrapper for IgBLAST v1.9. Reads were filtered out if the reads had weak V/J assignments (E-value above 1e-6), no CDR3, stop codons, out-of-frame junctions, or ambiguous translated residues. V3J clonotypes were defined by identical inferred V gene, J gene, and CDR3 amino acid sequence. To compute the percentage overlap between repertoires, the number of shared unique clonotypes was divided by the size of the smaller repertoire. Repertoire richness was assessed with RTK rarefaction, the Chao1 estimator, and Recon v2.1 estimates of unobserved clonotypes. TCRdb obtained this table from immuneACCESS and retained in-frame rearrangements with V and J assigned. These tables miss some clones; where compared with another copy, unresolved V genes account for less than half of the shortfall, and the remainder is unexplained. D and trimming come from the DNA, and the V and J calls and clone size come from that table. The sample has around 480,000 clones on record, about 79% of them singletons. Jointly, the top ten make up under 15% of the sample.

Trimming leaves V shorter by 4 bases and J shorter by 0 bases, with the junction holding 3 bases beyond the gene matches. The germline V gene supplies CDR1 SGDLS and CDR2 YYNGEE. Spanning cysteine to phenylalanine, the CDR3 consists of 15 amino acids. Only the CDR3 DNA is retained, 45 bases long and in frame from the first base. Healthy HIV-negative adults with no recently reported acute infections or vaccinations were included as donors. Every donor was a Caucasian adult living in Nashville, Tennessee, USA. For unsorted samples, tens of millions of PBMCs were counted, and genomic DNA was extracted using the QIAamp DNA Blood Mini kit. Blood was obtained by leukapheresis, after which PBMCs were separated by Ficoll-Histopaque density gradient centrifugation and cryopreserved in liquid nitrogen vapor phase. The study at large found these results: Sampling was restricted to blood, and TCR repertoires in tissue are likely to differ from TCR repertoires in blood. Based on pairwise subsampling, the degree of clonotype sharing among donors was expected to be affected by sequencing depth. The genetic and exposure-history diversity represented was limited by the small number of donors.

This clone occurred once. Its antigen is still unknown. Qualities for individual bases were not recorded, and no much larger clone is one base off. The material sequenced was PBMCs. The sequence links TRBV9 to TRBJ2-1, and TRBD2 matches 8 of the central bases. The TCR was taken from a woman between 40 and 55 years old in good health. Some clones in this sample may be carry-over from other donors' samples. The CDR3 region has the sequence CASSPAGGSYNEQFF. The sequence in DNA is TGTGCCAGCAGCCCCGCGGGGGGCTCCTACAATGAGCAGTTCTTC.